This entry concerns a single T cell receptor beta chain. Its specificity is not known. TCRdb analysed the 5' RACE reads with MiXCR anew, one entry per CDR3 protein. The table lists about 200,000 distinct CDR3 sequences, 9% to 10% of them singletons. With 5 bases removed from V and 4 bases from J, the gap between germline ends came to 14 bases. The CDR3 consists of 15 residues. Germline lookup yields CDR1 MNHEY and CDR2 SVGEGT. These data are taken from a study of T-cell memory formation after mild COVID-19. Findings and limits, study-wide: From day 15 to 85, contracting clones were balanced between CD4 and CD8, whereas later expanders leaned toward CD4+. Contracting clones localized mainly to CM and EM when CD4+ and mainly to EMRA when CD8+. A second wave of clones peaked on day 37, and their SARS-CoV-2 specificity went unconfirmed. Several responding clones turned up in pre-infection memory, indicating that cross-reactive memory may have taken part.

This TCR was sampled from a young man who had mild COVID-19 (a few samples of this study predate the infection). Cell type and time point are not known. The rearrangement joins TRBV6-2 or TRBV6-3 to TRBJ1-4; a weak D match, TRBD1 (5 bases). The sample comprised PBMCs or a T cell subset sorted from them (not recorded which). The CDR3 protein is CASSLQGGGNEKLFF. The CDR3 region has the DNA TGTGCCAGCAGTCTTCAGGGAGGTGGTAATGAAAAACTGTTTTTT.